This T cell receptor (beta chain) was identified in a study of cytomegalovirus exposure and HLA in healthy donors. The CDR3 contains 14 residues. From germline, CDR1 is SNHLY and CDR2 FYNNEI. The V and J ends lost 3 bases and 7 bases respectively, with 13 bases between them. Sequencing used immunoSEQ multiplex PCR; TCRdb keeps in-frame clones, though not all of them. The sample consists of about 60,000 clones, over 85% of them appearing once. The chain is built from TRBV2 and TRBJ1-5, with a tentative D call TRBD1 (5 bases). The clonotype comes from a man between 18 and 35 years old in good health and CMV-seronegative. The sequencing sample was made of PBMCs. As DNA, the CDR3 is TGTGCCAGCAGTGACCAGGGTTCAGGGCAGCCCCAGCATTTT. Translated, it gives CASSDQGSGQPQHF. The full variable domain, its missing parts supplied by reference TRBV2 and TRBJ1-5, is EPEVTQTPSHQVTQMGQEVILRCVPISNHLYFYWYRQILGQKVEFLVSFYNNEISEKSEIFDDQFSVERPDGSNFTLKIRSTKLEDSAMYFCASSDQGSGQPQHFGDGTRLSIL.